This TCR beta chain was sequenced in a study of tumor-infiltrating lymphocytes in primary liver carcinoma (dated by TCRdb to 2015 to 2018). In terms of the full investigation: Surgical resection was performed in China between November 2015 and early 2016 on five or six patients with histopathologically diagnosed primary liver carcinoma. Roughly 3.5 to 8 million productive TCRbeta reads were obtained per sample, and no significant difference in read depth was found between tissue types. For each liver tumor, the study sampled five regions along with adjacent normal tissue and blood, and applied TCRbeta repertoire sequencing, expression microarrays and whole-exome sequencing. The five patients had tumors staged T1-T3 N0M0, with maximum diameters ranging from about 4.2 to 10 cm. A total of around 35 specimens from 5 patients went through TCRbeta repertoire sequencing, namely 25 tumor regions, 5 adjacent noncancerous liver tissues and 5 peripheral blood samples. Hepatocellular carcinoma (four) or combined HCC and intrahepatic cholangiocarcinoma (one) was present in the five patients, who were three men and two women aged 30 to 69 years. Repertoires from technical replicates were highly reproducible, with mean shared-clone rates roughly 0.89 and correlation coefficients above 0.95. What the work shows at the level of the full study, not this receptor alone: Repertoire overlap was higher between tumor regions (mean roughly 35%) than tumor-adjacent (17%) or tumor-blood (about 15%) pairs, consistent with antigen-driven expansion. The top 250 clones made up a significantly larger repertoire fraction in tumors than in blood (p = 0.039). Only five patients were included in the study, and the authors note that the findings should be validated in a larger study. Only the TCR beta chain was sequenced, so true repertoire diversity is likely underestimated because unpaired alpha chains were not captured. Comparison of CD4+ and CD8+ T cell repertoires was precluded by the use of bulk unsorted samples.

Blood RNA was extracted from unsorted whole blood using TRIzol reagent, and germline DNA was obtained with the DNeasy Blood & Tissue kit. At the time of sampling, the patients were treatment-naive and had chronic HBV infection. Before surgery, around 4 milliliters of peripheral blood were drawn into K2EDTA tubes. This clonotype was recorded many times. Its recognized antigen is unknown. Base qualities are not recorded, but no much larger clone differs from it by a single base. Taken from cysteine to phenylalanine, the CDR3 has 13 residues. The read is trimmed to its CDR3 DNA, 39 bases read in frame from base 1. The germline V gene (reference sequence) provides CDR1 SGHKS and CDR2 YYEKEE. Trimming costs V 7 bases and J 8 bases, and their ends lie 15 bases apart. TCRbeta-specific cDNA was reverse-transcribed from 500 ng total RNA using a constant-region primer and ProtoScript II reverse transcriptase. The TCRbeta libraries were prepared through three rounds of nested multiplex PCR following a slightly modified ARM-PCR procedure. Each of the first two PCR rounds ran for approximately 10 cycles using multiplex TRBV1-TRBV30 forward primers together with a Cbeta reverse primer. Sample barcodes and Illumina adapters were attached in a final 25-cycle PCR using Deep VentR polymerase. Before sequencing, amplicons of 200-500 bp were gel-purified using a QIAquick gel extraction kit. The TCRbeta amplicons were sequenced with 250-bp paired-end reads on an Illumina HiSeq 2500. Under the source paper's analysis protocol: Reads were quality-trimmed with Trimmomatic v0.33, and paired reads were merged with FLASH v1.2.11 to recover full CDR3 sequences. V, D and J germline segments were assigned to the rearranged TCRbeta sequences by MiGEC v1.2.1b. VDJtools v1.0.0 computed clonotype statistics and Shannon-Wiener diversity indices. To cut down on sampling bias, every analysis after diversity analysis relied on just the 250 most abundant clonotypes from each sample. TCRdb reran the public reads through fastp at Q25 and MiXCR, keeping productive beta chains. Rows are unified per CDR3 protein, each entry keeping the most common DNA and genes. For this entry, the V and J calls and clone size follow TCRdb and not the study's own pipeline. The sample data list approximately 210,000 distinct CDR3 sequences, and about 61% of these were observed just once. The ten largest clonotypes hold 6% to 8.5% of the sample.

Sequences were obtained from peripheral blood. The sequence was obtained from an older woman with primary liver carcinoma and hepatitis B virus infection. The chain is assembled from TRBV5-5 and TRBJ1-4, with the D segment identity uncertain. The DNA reads as follows: TGTGCCAGCCGGGAAGGGCTTTGGGAAAAACTGTTTTTT. The resulting protein is CASREGLWEKLFF.